This T cell receptor (beta chain) came from a study of regulatory dendritic cells for organ transplantation (TCRdb year 2017). Notes on the research overall: Regulatory dendritic cells were generated from monocytes cultured with vitamin D3 on days 0 and 4 and IL-10 on day 4. On day 6, LPS was added to the DC cultures so that the response of the DCs to a potent maturation-inducing agent could be evaluated. Before and after allostimulation with regulatory or mature dendritic cells, TCRbeta repertoires were sequenced from sorted naive and memory CD4+ and CD8+ T cells.

Points the paper makes about the study in general: Highly diverse repertoires were observed in naive CD4+ and CD8+ T cells, whereas lower diversity was observed in memory cells, and the most oligoclonal repertoires were found in memory CD8+ cells. Only a couple of subjects were sequenced, and considerable between-individual heterogeneity in the alloreactive memory CD8+ T cell pool was noted by the authors. In both subjects, allostimulation led to expansion of memory CD8+ clones, although regulatory dendritic cells appeared to cause more limited expansion than mature dendritic cells did. Among the resting subsets, the most alloreactive TCR clonotypes were found in memory CD8+ T cells.

Sorted T cell subsets were CFSE-labeled and co-cultured for around five days with allogeneic regulatory or mature dendritic cells at a 1:10 DC:T ratio. FACS was used to sort CD4+ or CD8+ cells into naive T cells, defined as CD45RA+, and memory T cells, defined as CD45RO+. T cells for TCR sequencing came from a couple of healthy control subjects. Genomic DNA was extracted with the Qiagen DNeasy Blood & Tissue Kit. The TCRbeta CDR3 regions were amplified in a multiplexed two-step PCR with Vbeta-specific forward primers and Jbeta-specific reverse primers. Through the immunoSEQ service, the TCRbeta libraries were run on an Illumina instrument for sequencing. As for the authors' bioinformatics: IMGT annotation was used to assign V, D and J genes, and synthetic CDR3 analogues were used to correct counts for multiplex PCR bias. In the immunoSEQ Analyzer, repertoire clonality was calculated as one minus normalized Shannon entropy. Clonal expansion was defined using Fisher's exact test with Benjamini-Hochberg false discovery rate control and a two-tailed threshold of P<0.01. Imported from immuneACCESS, the table was reduced by TCRdb to in-frame sequences with V and J called. These copies leave out some clones; in studies compared against another copy, an unresolved V gene accounts for under half, and the cause of the remainder is not known. V and J calls and clone size follow that table, whereas D and trimming were derived from the DNA. Present in this sample are 20,000 or so clones, approximately 85% of which were seen just once. The top ten clonotypes cover 0.68% of the sample.

Including the terminal cysteine and phenylalanine, the CDR3 comprises 14 residues. The sequence is cut down to CDR3 DNA, 42 bases in frame from base 1. At the junction V is shortened by 2 bases and J by 5 bases, with 12 bases in between. The germline V gene sets CDR1 to MNHEY and CDR2 to SVGAGI. With regard to this clone: Its antigen specificity is not known. Per-base quality was not reported, and no clone a single base away is much larger than it.

Here the chain combines TRBV6-5 and TRBJ1-1; tentative D gene TRBD1, with 6 bases matching. This TCR derives from a human donor in good health. The sample was naive CD4+ T cells from blood cultured with regulatory dendritic cells. The sample's cell subset or site, from its label and the paper: CD45RA+ naive T cells. The DNA sequence is given as TGTGCCAGCAGTTACCGCAGGCAGGGGACTGAAGCTTTCTTT. This sequence encodes CASSYRRQGTEAFF.